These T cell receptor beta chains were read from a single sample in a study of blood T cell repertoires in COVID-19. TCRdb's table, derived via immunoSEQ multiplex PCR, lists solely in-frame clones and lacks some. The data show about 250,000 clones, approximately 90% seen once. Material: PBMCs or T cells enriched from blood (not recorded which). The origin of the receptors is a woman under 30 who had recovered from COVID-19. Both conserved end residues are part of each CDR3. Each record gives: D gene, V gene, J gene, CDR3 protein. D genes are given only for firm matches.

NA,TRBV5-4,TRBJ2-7,CASNADRLTYEQYF
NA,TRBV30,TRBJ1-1,CASQGGGKAEAFF
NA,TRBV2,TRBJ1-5,CASSHDSYSNQPQHF
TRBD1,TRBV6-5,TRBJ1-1,CASSYFQDRDKAFF
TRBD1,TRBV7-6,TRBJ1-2,CASSHGVAGGLHGYTF
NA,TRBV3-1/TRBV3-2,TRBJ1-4,CASSLPSAGGLFF
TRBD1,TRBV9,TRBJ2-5,CASSVRDRGLQETQYF
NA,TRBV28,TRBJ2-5,CASSLWGGGHQETQYF
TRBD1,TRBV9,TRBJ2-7,CASSPGGLEQYF
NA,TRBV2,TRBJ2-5,CASRREGWETQYF
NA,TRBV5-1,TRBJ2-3,CASSLTGSTDTQYF
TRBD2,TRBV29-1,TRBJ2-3,CSVEEGRGALQVTDTQYF
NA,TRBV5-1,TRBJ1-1,CASSLVGTSEAFF
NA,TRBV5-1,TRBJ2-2,CASSLVLGPTGELFF
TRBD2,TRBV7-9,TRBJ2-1,CASSEGTSGGGTGDEQFF
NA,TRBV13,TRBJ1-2,CASSSGLNYGYTF
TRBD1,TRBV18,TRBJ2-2,CASSRDRENTGELFF
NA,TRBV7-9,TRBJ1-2,CASSLNSRGGSGYTF
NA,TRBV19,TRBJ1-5,CASSIIRTSSNQPQHF
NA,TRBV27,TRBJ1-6,CASSLSAGNSPLHF
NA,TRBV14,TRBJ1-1,CASSQEGEGGTEAFF
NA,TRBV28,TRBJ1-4,CASSPPHRNEKLFF
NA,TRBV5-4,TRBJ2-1,CASREQALTDNEQFF
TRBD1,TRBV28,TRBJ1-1,CATWTGPISEAFF
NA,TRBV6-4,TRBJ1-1,CPQRPGDKNTEAFF
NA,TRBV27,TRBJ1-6,CASRRGLNNSPLHF
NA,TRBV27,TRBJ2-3,CASRDSSRTDTQYF
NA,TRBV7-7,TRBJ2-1,CASSPIQGSYNEQFF
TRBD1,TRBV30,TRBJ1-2,CAGPTGVLGYTF
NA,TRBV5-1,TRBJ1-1,CASSFRGNTEAFF
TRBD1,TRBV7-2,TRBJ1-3,CASSLARDSNGNTIYF
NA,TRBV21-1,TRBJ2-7,CASSKSQRDSYEQYF
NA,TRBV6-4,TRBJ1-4,CASSEKGRMGEKLFF
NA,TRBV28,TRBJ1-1,CASSSPGGGPEAFF
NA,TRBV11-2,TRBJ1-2,CASSFMTLSYGYTF
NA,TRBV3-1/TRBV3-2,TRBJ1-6,CASSQDRVSHSPLHF
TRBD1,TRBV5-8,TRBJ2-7,CASSLDRENEQYF
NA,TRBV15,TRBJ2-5,CATSGRTGRAQETQYF
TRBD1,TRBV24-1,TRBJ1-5,CATRTGVWLYSNQPQHF
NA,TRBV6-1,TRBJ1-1,CASSERQALNTEAFF
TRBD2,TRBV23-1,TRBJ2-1,CASSQGLAGLYNEQFF
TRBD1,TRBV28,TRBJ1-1,CAAATGGLNTEAFF
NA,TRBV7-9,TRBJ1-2,CASTKRGRGYGYTF
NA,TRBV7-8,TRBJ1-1,CASSLGHNTEAFF
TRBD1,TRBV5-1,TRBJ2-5,CASSERTGWETQYF
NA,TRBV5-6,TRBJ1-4,CASSLGGRAYEKLFF
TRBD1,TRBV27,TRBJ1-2,CASSLGQGTFGYTF
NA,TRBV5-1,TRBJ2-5,CASSLGVAGRNQETQYF
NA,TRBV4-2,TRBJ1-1,CASSPALNRDQEAFF
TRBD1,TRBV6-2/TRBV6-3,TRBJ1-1,CASSRQGSLNTEAFF
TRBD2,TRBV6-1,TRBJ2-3,CASSDTSGTTDTQYF
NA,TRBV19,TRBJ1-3,CASSSRRADSGNTIYF
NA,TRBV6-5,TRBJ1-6,CASSYAGRRNSPLHF
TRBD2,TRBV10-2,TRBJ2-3,CASRLTSGGRNTQYF
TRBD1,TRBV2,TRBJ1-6,CASSGGTGTYNSPLHF